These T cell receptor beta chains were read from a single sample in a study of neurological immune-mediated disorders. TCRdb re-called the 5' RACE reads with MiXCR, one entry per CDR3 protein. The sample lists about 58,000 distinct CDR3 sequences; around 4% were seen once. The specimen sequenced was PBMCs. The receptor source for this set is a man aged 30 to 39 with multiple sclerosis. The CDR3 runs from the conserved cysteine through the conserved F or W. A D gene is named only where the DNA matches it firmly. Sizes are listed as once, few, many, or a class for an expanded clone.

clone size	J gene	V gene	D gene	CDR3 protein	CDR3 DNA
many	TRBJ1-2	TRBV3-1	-	CASSQEIGGYTF	TGTGCCAGCAGCCAAGAAATTGGTGGCTACACCTTC
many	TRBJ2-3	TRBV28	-	CASSFFSGTDTQYF	TGTGCCAGCAGTTTTTTTAGCGGCACAGATACGCAGTATTTT
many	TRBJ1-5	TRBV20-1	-	CSARPGYNQPQHF	TGCAGTGCTCGTCCAGGGTACAATCAGCCCCAGCATTTT
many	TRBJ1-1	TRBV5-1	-	CASKTAGGTEAFF	TGCGCCAGCAAGACGGCTGGGGGGACTGAAGCTTTCTTT
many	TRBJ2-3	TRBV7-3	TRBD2	CASSSRTSGGPDTQYF	TGTGCCAGCAGCTCACGGACTAGCGGGGGACCAGATACGCAGTATTTT
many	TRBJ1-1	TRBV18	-	CASSPRTLNTEAFF	TGTGCCAGCTCACCACGAACACTTAACACTGAAGCTTTCTTT
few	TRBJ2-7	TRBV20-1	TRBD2	CSARDRLAPFSYEQYF	TGCAGTGCTAGAGACAGACTAGCGCCGTTCTCCTACGAGCAGTACTTC
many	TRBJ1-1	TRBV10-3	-	CAISVRGRDTEAFF	TGTGCCATCAGTGTGCGGGGGCGCGACACTGAAGCTTTCTTT
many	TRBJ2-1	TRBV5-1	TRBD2	CASRPTSGGANEQFF	TGCGCCAGCAGACCCACTAGCGGGGGGGCCAATGAGCAGTTCTTC
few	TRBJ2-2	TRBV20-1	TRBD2	CSARDPTSGSVGGELFF	TGCAGTGCTAGAGATCCCACTAGCGGGAGCGTTGGCGGGGAGCTGTTTTTT
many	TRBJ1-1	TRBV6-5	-	CASSYPRGGITEAFF	TGTGCCAGCAGTTACCCGCGCGGGGGTATCACTGAAGCTTTCTTT